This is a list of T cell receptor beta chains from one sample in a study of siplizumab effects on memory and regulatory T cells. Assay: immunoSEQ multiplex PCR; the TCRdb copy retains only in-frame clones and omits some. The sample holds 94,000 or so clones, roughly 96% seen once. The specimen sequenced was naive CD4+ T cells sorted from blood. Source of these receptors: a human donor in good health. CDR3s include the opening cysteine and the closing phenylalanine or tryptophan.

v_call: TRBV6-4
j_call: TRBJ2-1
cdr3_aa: CASSEGQSSYNEQFF

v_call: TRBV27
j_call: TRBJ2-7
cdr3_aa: CASSLFPGQGASYEQYF

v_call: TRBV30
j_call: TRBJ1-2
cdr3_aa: CAWSVLKGDRSGGYGYTF

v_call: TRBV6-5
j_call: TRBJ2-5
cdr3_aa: CASKTSGGVGETQYF

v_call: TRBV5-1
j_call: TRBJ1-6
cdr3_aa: CASSFRGTYNSPLHF

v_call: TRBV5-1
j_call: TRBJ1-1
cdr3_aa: CASSDRPGTGLTEAFF

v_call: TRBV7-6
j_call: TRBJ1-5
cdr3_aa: CASSLAGELGNQPQHF

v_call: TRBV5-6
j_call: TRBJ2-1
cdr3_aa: CASRLTGRFDEQFF

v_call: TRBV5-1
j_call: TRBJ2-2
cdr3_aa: CASSQPYRGENTGELFF

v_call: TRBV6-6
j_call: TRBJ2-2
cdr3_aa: CASSYSRPDQELFF

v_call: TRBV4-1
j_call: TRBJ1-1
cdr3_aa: CASSQVRGTEAFF

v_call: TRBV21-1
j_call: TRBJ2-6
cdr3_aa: CASSKAETGSNSGANVLTF

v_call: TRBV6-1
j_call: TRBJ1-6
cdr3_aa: CASSETTNSALHF

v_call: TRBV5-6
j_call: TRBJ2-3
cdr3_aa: CASSLERGGITDTQYF

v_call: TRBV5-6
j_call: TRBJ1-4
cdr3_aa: CASSLGEKLFF

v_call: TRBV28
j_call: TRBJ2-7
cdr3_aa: CASSSAGTGVDEQYF

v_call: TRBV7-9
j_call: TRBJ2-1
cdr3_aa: CASSPYESGGNEQFF

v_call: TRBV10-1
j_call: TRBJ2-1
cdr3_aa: CASSGTGINEQFF

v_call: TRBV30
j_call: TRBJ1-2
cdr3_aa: CAWSGEGYGYTF

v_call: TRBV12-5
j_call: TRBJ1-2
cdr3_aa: CASGLEAGIANYGYTF

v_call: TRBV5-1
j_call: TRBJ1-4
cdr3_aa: CASSRQGADNEKLFF

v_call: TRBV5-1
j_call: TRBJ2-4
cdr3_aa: CASSRTSGEGNIQYF

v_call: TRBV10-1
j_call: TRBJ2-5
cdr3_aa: CASSESGETQYF

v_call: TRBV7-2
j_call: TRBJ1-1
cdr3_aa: CASSLQGAGTEAFF

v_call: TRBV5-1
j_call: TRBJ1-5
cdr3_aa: CASSFGTANQPQHF

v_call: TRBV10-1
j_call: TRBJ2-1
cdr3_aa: CAIQGDEQFF

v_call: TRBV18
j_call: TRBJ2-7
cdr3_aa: CASSEVRLPYEQYF

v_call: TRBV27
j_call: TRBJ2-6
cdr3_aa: CASGLQGPLSGANVLTF

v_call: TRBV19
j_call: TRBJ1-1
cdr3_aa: CASSLQGVSTEAFF

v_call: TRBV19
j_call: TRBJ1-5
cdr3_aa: CATGGQGVVNQPQHF

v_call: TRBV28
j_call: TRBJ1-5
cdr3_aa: CASSLRINQPQHF

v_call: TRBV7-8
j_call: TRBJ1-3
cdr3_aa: CASSLARSSGNTIYF

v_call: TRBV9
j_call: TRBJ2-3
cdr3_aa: CASSFGAGERDTQYF

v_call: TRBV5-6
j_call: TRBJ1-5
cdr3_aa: CASSSYGGAGNQPQHF

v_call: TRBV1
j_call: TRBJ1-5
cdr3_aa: CTSTRTGIKPQHF

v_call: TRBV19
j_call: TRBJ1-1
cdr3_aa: CASRDRDTEAFF

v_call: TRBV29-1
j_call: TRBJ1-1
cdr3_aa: CSSREGENTEAFF

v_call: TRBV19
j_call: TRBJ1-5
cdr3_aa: CASSTRQGHDQPQHF

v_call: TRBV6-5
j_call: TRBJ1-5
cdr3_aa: CASSPDRALQPQHF

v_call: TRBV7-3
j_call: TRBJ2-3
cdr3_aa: CASSLSSVTDTQYF

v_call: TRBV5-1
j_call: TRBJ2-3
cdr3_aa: CASSLGLSGGSTDTQYF

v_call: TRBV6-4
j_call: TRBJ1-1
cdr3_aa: CASSGTGGLYTEAFF

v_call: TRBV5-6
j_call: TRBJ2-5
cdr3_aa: CASRFGQGLAETQYF

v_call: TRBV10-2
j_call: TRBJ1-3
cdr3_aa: CASTKGGLVNSGNTIYF

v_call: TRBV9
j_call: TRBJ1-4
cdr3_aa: CASSAQAGTTNEKLFF

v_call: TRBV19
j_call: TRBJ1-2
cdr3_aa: CASFPGVGYGYTF

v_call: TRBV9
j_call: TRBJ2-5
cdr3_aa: CASSVAGASGGPPYQETQYF

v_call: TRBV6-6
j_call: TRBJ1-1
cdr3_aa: CASSLNRGPNTEAFF

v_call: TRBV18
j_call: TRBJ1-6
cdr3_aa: CASSPLDSYNSPLHF

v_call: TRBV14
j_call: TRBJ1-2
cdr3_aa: CASSPYRDRDRYGYTF

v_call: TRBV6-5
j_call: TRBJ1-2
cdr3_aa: CASRPGQGAGGYTF

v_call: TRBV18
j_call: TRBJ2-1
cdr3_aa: CASSPPGGAEQFF

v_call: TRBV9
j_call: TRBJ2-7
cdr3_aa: CASSPLDRGGYEQYF

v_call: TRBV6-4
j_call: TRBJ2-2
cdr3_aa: CASSTHLNTGELFF

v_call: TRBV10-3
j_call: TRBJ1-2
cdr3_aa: CAISVGASSDGYTF

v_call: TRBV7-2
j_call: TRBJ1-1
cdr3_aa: CASSLGQAQNTEAFF

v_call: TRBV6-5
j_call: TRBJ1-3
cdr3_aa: CASSSRAGNTIYF

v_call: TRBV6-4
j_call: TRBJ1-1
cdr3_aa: CASSGNGNTEAFF

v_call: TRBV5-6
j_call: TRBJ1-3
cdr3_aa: CASSLTGTGNTIYF